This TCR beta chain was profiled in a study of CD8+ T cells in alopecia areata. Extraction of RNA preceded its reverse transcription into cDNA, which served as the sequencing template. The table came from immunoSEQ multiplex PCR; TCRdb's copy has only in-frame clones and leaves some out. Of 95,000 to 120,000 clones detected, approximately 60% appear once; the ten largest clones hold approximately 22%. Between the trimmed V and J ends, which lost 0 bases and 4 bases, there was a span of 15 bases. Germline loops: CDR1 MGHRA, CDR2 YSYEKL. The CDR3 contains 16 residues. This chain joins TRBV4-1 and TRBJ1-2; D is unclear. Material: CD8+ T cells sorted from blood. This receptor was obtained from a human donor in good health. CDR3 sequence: CASSQDPRGSGYGYTF. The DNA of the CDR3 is TGCGCCAGCAGCCAAGACCCCCGAGGGAGTGGCTATGGCTACACCTTC.